This passage covers 20 T cell receptor beta chains from one sample sequenced in a study of blood T cell repertoires in COVID-19. The data were produced by immunoSEQ multiplex PCR, yet TCRdb's version contains in-frame clones alone and is incomplete. The sample has 250,000 to 400,000 clones; roughly nine tenths are singletons. The sequenced material came from PBMCs or T cells enriched from blood (not recorded which). These receptor sequences come from a man in his fifties or sixties who had recovered from COVID-19.

The chain is built from TRBV5-1 and TRBJ1-4, with TRBD1 matching 7 bases. V lost 6 bases and J lost 5; bases outside the gene matches: 7. CDR1 SGHRS and CDR2 YFSETQ come from the germline V gene. CDR3 length: 14 residues. This chain's CDR3 is CASNPGTENEKLFF. The CDR3 bases are TGCGCCAGCAATCCCGGGACAGAAAATGAAAAACTGTTTTTT.

This chain joins TRBV7-8 and TRBJ2-3; TRBD2 matches at 12 bases. Germline V gives CDR1 SGHVS, CDR2 FQNEAQ. The CDR3 spans 16 residues. The V and J ends lost 5 bases and 1 base, in that order; junction bases with no gene match: 4. The CDR3 region has the DNA TGTGCCAGCAGCATACTAGCGGGAGGACGCACAGATACGCAGTATTTT. Translating it yields CASSILAGGRTDTQYF.

The rearrangement links TRBV27 to TRBJ2-7; 13 bases match TRBD2. CDR1 MNHEY and CDR2 SMNVEV come from the germline V gene (reference sequence). Losses at the gene ends were 6 bases for V and 5 bases for J; bases not matched to a gene: 1. CDR3 length: 13 amino acids. The CDR3 protein is CASRGLAGHEQYF. The DNA of the CDR3 is TGTGCCAGCAGGGGACTAGCGGGACACGAGCAGTACTTC.

This chain links TRBV7-6 with TRBJ2-5; TRBD1 matches at 7 bases. The J segment lost 3 bases and the V segment lost 1 base, leaving 5 bases of the junction unmatched. In germline, CDR1 is SGHVS, CDR2 FNYEAQ. The CDR3 has 15 residues. The CDR3 nucleotides are TGTGCCAGCAGCTTAGAGGCGACAGGGAAAGAGACCCAGTACTTC. Translating gives CASSLEATGKETQYF.

The V gene is TRBV6-2 or TRBV6-3, the J gene TRBJ1-5, with a tentative D call TRBD1 (5 bases). The germline V and J ends were trimmed by 1 base and 5 bases, with 12 bases remaining between them. Germline V gives CDR1 MNHEY, CDR2 SVGEGT. The CDR3 covers 15 residues. The CDR3 here is CASSYWDPGDQPQHF. In DNA form, the CDR3 reads TGTGCCAGCAGTTACTGGGACCCGGGAGATCAGCCCCAGCATTTT.

Comments on this clone: Distinct nucleotide sequences in the sample also encode this CDR3. The chain has TRBV19 and TRBJ1-2; D is perhaps TRBD1 (6 bases). The CDR3 is 13 residues long. Germline V lookup: CDR1 LNHDA, CDR2 SQIVND (reference sequence). V lost 6 bases and J 2 bases, leaving 10 bases between the germline ends. The CDR3 DNA is TGTGCCAGTAGGCCAGACAGGAACTATGGCTACACCTTC. Amino acids: CASRPDRNYGYTF.

The chain is built from TRBV24-1 and TRBJ2-3; 7 nucleotides match TRBD2. V shed 5 bases, J shed 7 bases, and the junction held 2 bases outside the gene matches. Per germline, CDR1 KGHDR and CDR2 SFDVKD. There are 12 residues in the CDR3. In DNA form, the CDR3 reads TGTGCCACCAGTGCCGGGAGGCATACGCAGTATTTT. It specifies CATSAGRHTQYF.

The V gene is TRBV5-1, the J gene TRBJ1-6; 11 nucleotides match TRBD1. Germline CDR1 is SGHRS and CDR2 is YFSETQ. The CDR3 consists of 18 residues. V lost 1 base, J lost 3 bases, and 6 bases stayed unmatched. CDR3 bases: TGCGCCAGCAGCTTGTCATGGGGACAGGGGGACTATAATTCACCCCTCCACTTT. As protein: CASSLSWGQGDYNSPLHF.

The chain recombines TRBV11-2 with TRBJ2-1; possibly TRBD2 for D (5 bases). The germline V gene encodes CDR1 SGHAT and CDR2 FQNNGV. Trimming took off 6 bases at V and 2 bases at J, with 14 bases between the two ends. The CDR3 has 15 residues. The CDR3 loop reads CASSRASGPYNEQFF. Here the CDR3 DNA reads TGTGCCAGCAGTCGCGCCAGCGGTCCCTACAATGAGCAGTTCTTC. Based on the CDR3 plus reference TRBV11-2 and TRBJ2-1, the full variable domain is EAGVAQSPRYKIIEKRQSVAFWCNPISGHATLYWYQQILGQGPKLLIQFQNNGVVDDSQLPKDRFSAERLKGVDSTLKIQPAKLEDSAVYLCASSRASGPYNEQFFGPGTRLTVL.

This rearrangement joins TRBV18 to TRBJ1-4; a possible D gene is TRBD1 (6 bases). CDR3 length equals 13 residues. Looked up from germline, CDR1 is KGHSH and CDR2 is LQKENI. The V gene lost 4 bases and the J gene lost 8 bases, with 11 bases spanning the gap. CDR3 protein: CASSRGRQEKLFF. CDR3 DNA sequence: TGTGCCAGCTCACGGGGGCGACAGGAAAAACTGTTTTTT. Complete variable domain (other parts from reference TRBV18 and TRBJ1-4): NAGVMQNPRHLVRRRGQEARLRCSPMKGHSHVYWYRQLPEEGLKFMVYLQKENIIDESGMPKERFSAEFPKEGPSILRIQQVVRGDSAAYFCASSRGRQEKLFFGSGTQLSVL.

The rearrangement links TRBV5-1 to TRBJ2-3; the match to TRBD2 covers 9 bases. V trimming: 0 bases; J trimming: 3 bases; junction bases outside the gene matches: 5. CDR1 SGHRS and CDR2 YFSETQ come from the germline V gene. The CDR3 has 16 residues. The CDR3 reads CASSLAAGGDTDTQYF. The DNA for the CDR3 is TGCGCCAGCAGCTTGGCAGCGGGAGGAGATACAGATACGCAGTATTTT.

The rearrangement uses TRBV2 and TRBJ2-3, with D perhaps TRBD2 (5 bases). This CDR3 comprises 14 residues. Germline V gives CDR1 SNHLY, CDR2 FYNNEI. Trimming removed 10 bases at V and 1 base at J, with 15 bases between. CDR3 nucleotide sequence: TGTGCCACAGCACTAGTTACCCGCACAGATACGCAGTATTTT. Protein product: CATALVTRTDTQYF.

The chain joins TRBV9 to TRBJ1-6; D may be TRBD1 (5 bases). This CDR3 has 16 amino acids. Germline loops: CDR1 SGDLS, CDR2 YYNGEE. V was clipped by 9 bases and J by 3 bases, with 19 bases between them. The CDR3 here is CATLGPRGIYNSPLHF. In DNA form, the CDR3 reads TGTGCCACCCTAGGGCCAAGGGGAATCTATAATTCACCCCTCCACTTT.

The chain couples TRBV4-3 to TRBJ2-6, with a tentative D call TRBD2 (5 bases). This CDR3 region has 15 residues. V gave up 4 bases and J gave up 1 base, with 8 bases separating them. Germline V CDR1 and CDR2: LGHNA, YSLEER. The CDR3: CASSRSGSGANVLTF. The CDR3 DNA reads as TGCGCCAGCAGCCGATCGGGGTCTGGGGCCAACGTCCTGACTTTC.

The rearrangement links TRBV30 to TRBJ1-6, with 7 bases identical to TRBD1. The CDR3 consists of 13 residues. V shed 3 bases, J shed 10 bases, and the junction held 6 bases outside the gene matches. Germline loops: CDR1 GTSNPN, CDR2 SVGIG (reference sequence). The CDR3 DNA follows: TGTGCCTGGAGCGACAGGGATATCTCACCCCTCCACTTT. It yields the protein CAWSDRDISPLHF.

The chain recombines TRBV29-1 with TRBJ1-5; D remains unclear. V lost 1 base and J 7 bases, leaving 14 bases between the germline ends. Per the germline V gene, CDR1 is SQVTM and CDR2 is ANQGSEA. The CDR3 covers 14 residues. In DNA form, the CDR3 reads TGCAGCGTTGAAGGGGGAGCGGGCGAGCAGCCCCAGCATTTT. Its translation: CSVEGGAGEQPQHF.

V usage is TRBV29-1 and J usage is TRBJ2-2; 14 positions agree with TRBD2. This CDR3 comprises 16 residues. With 4 bases clipped from V and 3 bases from J, the junction kept 4 bases outside the gene matches. The germline V gene has CDR1 SQVTM and CDR2 ANQGSEA. In DNA, the CDR3 is TGCAGCGTTGGACTAGCGGGAGGGCCGGACACCGGGGAGCTGTTTTTT. This encodes CSVGLAGGPDTGELFF.

In its sample, this clone was seen once. The rearrangement joins TRBV3-1 (or the pseudogene TRBV3-2) to TRBJ2-7, with 10 bases matching TRBD2. V was pared by 4 bases and J by 4 bases, with 7 bases of the junction left unmatched. In germline, CDR1 is LGHDT, CDR2 YNNKEL (reference sequence). The CDR3 loop spans 15 amino acids. The CDR3 reads CASSLRTSGLYEQYF. The CDR3 coding sequence is TGTGCCAGCAGCCTTCGGACTAGCGGATTATACGAGCAGTACTTC.

The chain is built from TRBV5-8 and TRBJ2-7; perhaps TRBD2 as D (6 bases). V lost 1 base, J lost 7 bases, and 24 bases lay in between. The CDR3 sequence is 17 residues long. Germline lookup yields CDR1 SGHTS and CDR2 YDEGEE. The CDR3 is CASSLTGTSLAGGEQYF. The DNA of the CDR3 is TGTGCCAGCAGCTTGACCGGGACCTCTCTCGCAGGAGGGGAGCAGTACTTC.

The chain carries TRBV6-6 and TRBJ2-7; D is unclear. This CDR3 has 11 amino acids. Between the trimmed V and J ends, which lost 6 bases and 7 bases, there was a span of 10 bases. Germline V gives CDR1 MNHNY, CDR2 SVGAGI (reference sequence). CDR3 protein: CASSPEREQYF. CDR3 in DNA: TGTGCCAGCAGCCCCGAGAGGGAGCAGTACTTC.